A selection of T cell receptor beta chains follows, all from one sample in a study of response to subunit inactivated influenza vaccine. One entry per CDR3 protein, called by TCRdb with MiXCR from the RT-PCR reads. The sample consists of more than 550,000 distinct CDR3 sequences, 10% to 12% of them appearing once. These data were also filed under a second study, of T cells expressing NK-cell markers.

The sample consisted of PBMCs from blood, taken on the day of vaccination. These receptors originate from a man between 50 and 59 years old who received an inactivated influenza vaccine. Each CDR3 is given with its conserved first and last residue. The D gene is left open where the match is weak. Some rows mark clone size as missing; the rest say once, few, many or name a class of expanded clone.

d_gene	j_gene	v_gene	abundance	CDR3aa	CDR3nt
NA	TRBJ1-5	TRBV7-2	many	CASSWGHHNQPQHF	TGTGCCAGCAGCTGGGGACACCATAATCAGCCCCAGCATTTT
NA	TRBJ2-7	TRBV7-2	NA	CASSLNGVRSEQYF	TGTGCCAGCAGCTTAAACGGGGTCAGATCCGAGCAGTACTTC
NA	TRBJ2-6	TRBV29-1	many	CSVGGGSGANVLTF	TGCAGCGTTGGAGGGGGTTCTGGGGCCAACGTCCTGACTTTC
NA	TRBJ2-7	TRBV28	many	CASSLALSYEQYF	TGTGCCAGCAGTTTAGCGCTCTCCTACGAGCAGTACTTC
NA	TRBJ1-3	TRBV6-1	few	CASLPPWAGENTIYF	TGTGCCAGCTTGCCCCCATGGGCGGGGGAAAACACCATATATTTT
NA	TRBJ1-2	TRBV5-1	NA	CASSLAARTAYGYTF	TGCGCCAGCAGCTTGGCCGCGAGGACAGCTTATGGCTACACCTTC
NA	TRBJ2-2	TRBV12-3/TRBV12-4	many	CASSFGTAGVTNTGELFF	TGTGCCAGCAGTTTTGGGACAGCGGGGGTCACGAACACCGGGGAGCTGTTTTTT
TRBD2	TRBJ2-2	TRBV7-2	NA	CASSLLGGPAGELFF	TGTGCCAGCAGCTTACTGGGAGGGCCCGCCGGGGAGCTGTTTTTT
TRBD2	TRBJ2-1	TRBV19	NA	CASSKLAESYNEQFF	TGTGCCAGTAGTAAACTAGCGGAGTCCTACAATGAGCAGTTCTTC
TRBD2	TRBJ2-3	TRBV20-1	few	CSASGLVGPAQYF	TGCAGTGCTTCGGGACTAGTCGGCCCTGCGCAGTATTTT
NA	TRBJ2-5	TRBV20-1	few	CSASRQIEETQYF	TGCAGTGCTAGCAGACAGATCGAAGAGACCCAGTACTTC
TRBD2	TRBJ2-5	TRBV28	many	CASSLAGGFQETQYF	TGTGCCAGCAGTCTAGCGGGGGGGTTCCAAGAGACCCAGTACTTC
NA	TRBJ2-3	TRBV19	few	CASSIGWGYATDTQYF	TGTGCCAGTAGTATAGGGTGGGGGTACGCCACAGATACGCAGTATTTT
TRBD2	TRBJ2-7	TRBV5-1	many	CASSRLAGVDEQYF	TGCGCCAGCAGCAGACTAGCGGGAGTAGACGAGCAGTACTTC
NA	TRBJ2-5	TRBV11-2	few	CASSPKGNWETQYF	TGTGCCAGCAGCCCTAAAGGGAACTGGGAGACCCAGTACTTC
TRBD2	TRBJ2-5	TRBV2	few	CASSVTSGATLYQETQYF	TGTGCCAGCAGTGTAACTAGCGGGGCCACTTTGTACCAAGAGACCCAGTACTTC
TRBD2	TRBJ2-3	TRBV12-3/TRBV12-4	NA	CASSPSGGGSTDTQYF	TGTGCCAGCAGTCCCTCCGGGGGGGGCAGCACAGATACGCAGTATTTT
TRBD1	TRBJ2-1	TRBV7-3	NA	CASSQGVSAVTDEQFF	TGTGCCAGCAGCCAGGGGGTCTCAGCGGTTACCGATGAGCAGTTCTTC
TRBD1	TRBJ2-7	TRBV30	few	CAWSPGTGLYEQYF	TGTGCCTGGAGTCCCGGGACAGGGTTATACGAGCAGTACTTC
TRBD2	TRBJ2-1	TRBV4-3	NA	CASSQDRASGGREQFF	TGCGCCAGCAGCCAAGATCGGGCTAGCGGGGGCCGAGAGCAGTTCTTC
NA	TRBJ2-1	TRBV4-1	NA	CASSQVTEQFF	TGCGCCAGCAGCCAAGTAACAGAGCAGTTCTTC
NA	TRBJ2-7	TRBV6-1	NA	CASSATGFYEQYF	TGTGCCAGCAGTGCCACAGGGTTCTACGAGCAGTACTTC
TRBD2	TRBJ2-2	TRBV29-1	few	CSVARLADTGELFF	TGCAGCGTGGCTAGACTAGCGGACACCGGGGAGCTGTTTTTT
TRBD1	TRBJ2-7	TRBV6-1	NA	CASRFGQAYEQYF	TGTGCCAGCAGGTTCGGACAGGCCTACGAGCAGTACTTC
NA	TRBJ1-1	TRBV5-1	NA	CASSLSAAMNTEAFF	TGCGCCAGCAGCTTGTCCGCGGCTATGAACACTGAAGCTTTCTTT
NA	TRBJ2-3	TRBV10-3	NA	CAISEARTGGTTSTDTQYF	TGTGCCATCAGTGAGGCAAGAACGGGGGGCACTACTAGCACAGATACGCAGTATTTT
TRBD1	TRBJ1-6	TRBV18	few	CASSLNRGSPLHF	TGTGCCAGCTCACTAAACAGGGGTTCACCCCTCCACTTT
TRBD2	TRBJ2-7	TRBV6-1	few	CASSLTSGGKTYEQYF	TGTGCCAGCAGCCTAACTAGCGGGGGAAAGACCTACGAGCAGTACTTC
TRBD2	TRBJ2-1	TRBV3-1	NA	CASSQPWSTSGSGWNEQFF	TGTGCCAGCAGCCAACCCTGGTCGACTAGCGGGAGTGGTTGGAATGAGCAGTTCTTC
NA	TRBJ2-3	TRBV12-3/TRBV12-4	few	CASSRVGLSTDTQYF	TGTGCCAGCAGCCGAGTGGGACTCAGCACAGATACGCAGTATTTT
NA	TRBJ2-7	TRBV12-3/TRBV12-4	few	CASSGPDNSYEQYF	TGTGCCAGCAGTGGCCCCGATAACTCCTACGAGCAGTACTTC
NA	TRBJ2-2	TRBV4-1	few	CASSQAAGRNTGELFF	TGCGCCAGCAGCCAAGCGGCGGGAAGGAACACCGGGGAGCTGTTTTTT
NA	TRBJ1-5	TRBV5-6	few	CASTLGPGTSNQPQHF	TGTGCCAGCACCTTGGGCCCCGGGACAAGCAATCAGCCCCAGCATTTT
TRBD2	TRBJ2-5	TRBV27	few	CASSQRLAGGTMIQETQYF	TGTGCCAGCAGTCAACGACTAGCGGGGGGGACCATGATCCAAGAGACCCAGTACTTC
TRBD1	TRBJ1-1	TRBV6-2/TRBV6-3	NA	CASSYLRDRGKMNTEAFF	TGTGCCAGCAGTTACTTGCGGGACAGGGGAAAAATGAACACTGAAGCTTTCTTT
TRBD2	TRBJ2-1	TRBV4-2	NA	CASSQDSGIGSYNEQFF	TGTGCCAGCAGCCAAGATAGCGGGATTGGATCCTACAATGAGCAGTTCTTC
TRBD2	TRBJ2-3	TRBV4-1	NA	CASSQEVGGAVDTQYF	TGCGCCAGCAGCCAAGAAGTCGGGGGGGCTGTAGATACGCAGTATTTT
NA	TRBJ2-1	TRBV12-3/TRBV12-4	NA	CASSSSDSLRVYEQFF	TGTGCCAGCAGCTCATCAGACAGCTTACGTGTCTATGAGCAGTTCTTC
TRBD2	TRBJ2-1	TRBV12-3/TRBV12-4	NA	CASRASGGASYNEQFF	TGTGCCAGCAGAGCTAGCGGGGGGGCCTCCTACAATGAGCAGTTCTTC
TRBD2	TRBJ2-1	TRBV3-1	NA	CASSQRGLAGGNNEQFF	TGTGCCAGCAGCCAAAGGGGACTAGCGGGGGGGAACAATGAGCAGTTCTTC
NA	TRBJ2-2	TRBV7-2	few	CASSLTRGKGGELFF	TGTGCCAGCAGCTTAACCAGGGGAAAGGGCGGGGAGCTGTTTTTT
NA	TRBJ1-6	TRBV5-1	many	CASSLAGTDNSPLHF	TGCGCCAGCAGCTTGGCCGGGACGGATAATTCACCCCTCCACTTT
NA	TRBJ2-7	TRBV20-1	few	CSARRPTNSYEQYF	TGCAGTGCTAGACGGCCGACTAACTCCTACGAGCAGTACTTC
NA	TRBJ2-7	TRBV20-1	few	CSARDQSLYEQYF	TGCAGTGCTAGAGATCAGAGTCTTTACGAGCAGTACTTC
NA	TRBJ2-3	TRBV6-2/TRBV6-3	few	CASSYWGLIPDTQYF	TGTGCCAGCAGTTACTGGGGCCTTATCCCAGATACGCAGTATTTT
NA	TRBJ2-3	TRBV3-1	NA	CASSQDHANTDTQYF	TGTGCCAGCAGCCAAGATCACGCCAACACAGATACGCAGTATTTT
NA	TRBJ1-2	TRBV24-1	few	CATRAGWNYGYTF	TGTGCCACCAGAGCAGGATGGAACTATGGCTACACCTTC
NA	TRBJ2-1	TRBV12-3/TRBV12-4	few	CASSSHQGQFF	TGTGCCAGCAGTTCTCACCAGGGGCAGTTCTTC
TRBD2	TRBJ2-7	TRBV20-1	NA	CSARPGGVEQYF	TGCAGTGCCAGACCCGGGGGGGTCGAGCAGTACTTC
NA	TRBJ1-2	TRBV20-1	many	CSARDWAGRDYGYTF	TGCAGTGCTAGAGATTGGGCAGGACGGGACTATGGCTACACCTTC
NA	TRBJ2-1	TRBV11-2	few	CASSLDLTVYNEQFF	TGTGCCAGCAGCTTAGATCTAACAGTTTACAATGAGCAGTTCTTC